This T cell receptor (beta chain) was sequenced during a study of T cells in Graves' hyperthyroidism and ophthalmopathy. Study observations and caveats: Classification by a 13 V-J model distinguished ophthalmopathy from stable hyperthyroidism. For ophthalmopathy, model prediction preceded onset by a median about six months.

Researchers amplified the TCR beta CDR3 regions from RNA transcripts. HTBI primers drove first-round RT-PCR of the TCR CDR3. TCRdb fed the multiplex PCR reads into MiXCR, producing one record per CDR3 protein. The table includes about 96,000 distinct CDR3 sequences, roughly half detected once. This clonotype was picked up a small number of times. Its matching antigen is unknown. V lost 8 bases to trimming and J lost 2 bases, with 6 bases between them. The CDR3 is made up of 10 amino acids. CDR1 and CDR2 from the germline V gene are SQVTM and ANQGSEA. This chain joins TRBV29-1 and TRBJ1-1; the D gene is possibly TRBD1 (5 bases). The clonotype was recovered from a woman in her 40s with Graves' hyperthyroidism. Sequences were obtained from blood. CDR3 coding DNA: TGCAGCACAGGAAACACTGAAGCTTTCTTT. It yields the protein CSTGNTEAFF.